This is a list of T cell receptor beta chains from one sample in a study of identical twins. TCRdb independently ran MiXCR on the 5' RACE reads; one entry per CDR3 protein. The sample shows 450,000 or so distinct CDR3 sequences, 13% to 15% of them seen only once. These data also formed part of another study, on yellow fever vaccine responses in identical twins.

The sequenced material came from CD4+ T cells sorted from blood. The receptors derive from a woman under 30 in good health. Each CDR3 is given with its conserved first and last residue. D genes are given only for firm matches. A row's size may be missing; if present it is once, few, many or a size class.

D gene	J gene	clone size	V gene	CDR3 protein	CDR3 DNA
.	TRBJ2-4	.	TRBV12-3/TRBV12-4	CASSFGDRASGIQYF	TGTGCCAGCAGTTTCGGCGACCGGGCCTCGGGCATTCAGTACTTC
.	TRBJ2-6	few	TRBV29-1	CGAQGANVLTF	TGCGGGGCTCAGGGGGCCAACGTCCTGACTTTC
.	TRBJ2-2	.	TRBV10-1	CASSGRDTGELFF	TGCGCCAGCAGTGGAAGAGACACCGGGGAGCTGTTTTTT
.	TRBJ2-3	.	TRBV7-9	CASSYRPSSTDTQYF	TGTGCCAGCAGCTATAGACCCTCTAGCACAGATACGCAGTATTTT
TRBD2	TRBJ2-2	.	TRBV6-1	CASIPTSGRAGNTGELFF	TGTGCCAGCATCCCGACTAGCGGGAGGGCCGGGAACACCGGGGAGCTGTTTTTT
.	TRBJ1-2	few	TRBV28	CASSFVGELGYTF	TGTGCCAGCAGTTTCGTCGGGGAACTGGGCTACACCTTC
.	TRBJ2-6	few	TRBV28	CASSLSTLGANVLTF	TGTGCCAGCAGTTTAAGTACCCTCGGGGCCAACGTCCTGACTTTC
.	TRBJ2-7	many	TRBV12-3/TRBV12-4	CASSLSGPTYEQYF	TGTGCCAGCAGCCTTAGTGGACCTACGTACGAGCAGTACTTC
.	TRBJ2-2	many	TRBV6-5	CASSYSAPGGELFF	TGTGCCAGCAGTTACTCGGCCCCCGGCGGGGAGCTGTTTTTT
.	TRBJ2-3	few	TRBV4-3	CASSQGQGIGTDTQYF	TGCGCCAGCAGCCAAGGGCAGGGGATCGGCACAGATACGCAGTATTTT
TRBD1	TRBJ2-1	.	TRBV9	CASTRPGQIYNEQFF	TGTGCCAGCACAAGGCCGGGACAGATATACAATGAGCAGTTCTTC
.	TRBJ2-7	.	TRBV5-6	CASRHLSLPHEQYF	TGTGCCAGCAGGCACCTATCCCTGCCACACGAGCAGTACTTC
.	TRBJ2-3	few	TRBV29-1	CSVPQAVREDTQYF	TGCAGCGTGCCTCAAGCGGTCCGTGAGGATACGCAGTATTTT
.	TRBJ2-4	.	TRBV7-2	CASSLAFPTGVQPKNIQYF	TGTGCCAGCAGCTTAGCATTTCCCACTGGCGTCCAACCCAAAAACATTCAGTACTTC
.	TRBJ2-7	.	TRBV7-2	CASSQKGGGGSEQYF	TGTGCCAGCAGCCAAAAAGGGGGTGGGGGTTCCGAGCAGTACTTC